This is a list of T cell receptor beta chains from one sample in a study of CD8+ T cells in alopecia areata. Measured with immunoSEQ multiplex PCR; TCRdb has only the in-frame clones, and not every one. This sample yields about 180,000 clones, of which about 60% are seen a single time; 14% to 15% belongs to the top ten. The material was CD4+ T cells sorted from blood, obtained at week 0. These receptors were taken from a human donor with alopecia areata. Each CDR3 is given with its conserved first and last residue. Each record gives: D gene, J gene, V gene, clone size, CDR3 protein, CDR3 DNA. The D gene is left open where the match is weak. For some rows the clone size is stated as once, few or many, or as a class when expanded; others skip it.

.	TRBJ2-3	TRBV19	.	CASSISRADTQYF	TGTGCCAGTAGTATCTCGAGGGCAGATACGCAGTATTTT
TRBD2	TRBJ2-5	TRBV4-1	.	CASSQGLAASQETQYF	TGCGCCAGCAGCCAAGGACTAGCGGCTTCCCAAGAGACCCAGTACTTC
.	TRBJ2-1	TRBV10-3	.	CAISESTGTTGEQFF	TGTGCCATCAGTGAGTCCACCGGGACCACGGGGGAGCAGTTCTTC
.	TRBJ2-3	TRBV5-1	few	CASSLETRSDTQYF	TGCGCCAGCAGCTTGGAGACTAGGTCAGATACGCAGTATTTT
.	TRBJ2-1	TRBV30	.	CAWSVLGASYNEQFF	TGTGCCTGGAGTGTTTTAGGGGCTTCCTACAATGAGCAGTTCTTC
.	TRBJ1-4	TRBV25-1	few	CASSPRGADEKLFF	TGTGCCAGCAGTCCCCGGGGGGCCGATGAAAAACTGTTTTTT
.	TRBJ2-7	TRBV29-1	.	CSARLRGAGGEQYF	TGCAGCGCCCGGTTGAGGGGGGCAGGTGGGGAGCAGTACTTC
.	TRBJ2-2	TRBV13	.	CASRPPRGPGELFF	TGTGCCAGCAGACCCCCGCGGGGGCCCGGGGAGCTGTTTTTT
.	TRBJ1-2	TRBV11-2	.	CASSTTGTYGYTF	TGTGCCAGCAGTACTACAGGTACCTATGGCTACACCTTC
.	TRBJ2-1	TRBV6-6	.	CASSYDYNEQFF	TGTGCCAGCAGTTACGATTACAATGAGCAGTTCTTC
.	TRBJ2-3	TRBV4-1	.	CASSQHLEADTQYF	TGCGCCAGCAGCCAACACCTAGAAGCAGATACGCAGTATTTT
.	TRBJ1-4	TRBV7-9	once	CASSSQQAANEKLFF	TGTGCCAGCAGCTCACAGCAGGCGGCTAATGAAAAACTGTTTTTT
TRBD1	TRBJ1-1	TRBV7-9	.	CASSRPGQGANTEAFF	TGTGCCAGCAGCAGGCCCGGACAGGGGGCGAACACTGAAGCTTTCTTT
TRBD2	TRBJ2-3	TRBV5-6	many	CASSLRSSGGTDTQYF	TGTGCCAGCAGCCTTCGGTCTAGCGGGGGCACAGATACGCAGTATTTT
TRBD2	TRBJ2-7	TRBV4-2	.	CASSQDHLAGFGEGRYEQYF	TGTGCCAGCAGCCAAGATCATCTAGCGGGTTTCGGGGAGGGAAGGTACGAGCAGTACTTC
.	TRBJ1-5	TRBV30	few	CAWSVGEDQPQHF	TGTGCCTGGAGTGTCGGGGAAGATCAGCCCCAGCATTTT
.	TRBJ2-5	TRBV6-5	.	CASSSMLQGLGETQYF	TGTGCCAGCAGTTCAATGTTACAGGGATTGGGAGAGACCCAGTACTTC
.	TRBJ2-1	TRBV7-3	.	CASSPDGGYNEQFF	TGTGCCAGCAGCCCCGATGGGGGGTACAATGAGCAGTTCTTC
.	TRBJ1-2	TRBV30	.	CAWSVGQGPNYGYTF	TGTGCCTGGAGTGTAGGGCAGGGACCTAACTATGGCTACACCTTC
TRBD2	TRBJ2-5	TRBV4-1	.	CASRPLAAIQETQYF	TGCGCCAGCAGACCCCTAGCGGCGATCCAAGAGACCCAGTACTTC
TRBD1	TRBJ1-1	TRBV27	few	CASSDDDRVAEAFF	TGTGCCAGCAGTGACGATGACAGGGTCGCTGAAGCTTTCTTT
TRBD2	TRBJ2-3	TRBV29-1	.	CSVGGLADSASTDTQYF	TGCAGCGTTGGGGGACTAGCCGATTCTGCTAGCACAGATACGCAGTATTTT
.	TRBJ1-1	TRBV2	.	CASTQEDTEAFF	TGTGCCAGCACACAGGAGGACACTGAAGCTTTCTTT
.	TRBJ1-1	TRBV19	few	CASSITGILNTEAFF	TGTGCCAGTAGTATAACAGGCATTCTGAACACTGAAGCTTTCTTT
.	TRBJ2-7	TRBV29-1	.	CSVESGSYEQYF	TGCAGCGTTGAATCCGGATCCTACGAGCAGTACTTC
TRBD1	TRBJ1-2	TRBV2	few	CASRGFQGTANYGYTF	TGTGCCAGCAGAGGCTTTCAGGGGACAGCTAACTATGGCTACACCTTC
.	TRBJ1-5	TRBV29-1	.	CSVRGAGVNQPQHF	TGCAGCGTTCGAGGGGCAGGGGTCAATCAGCCCCAGCATTTT
.	TRBJ2-5	TRBV29-1	.	CSFDSQETQYF	TGCAGCTTCGACAGCCAAGAGACCCAGTACTTC
.	TRBJ1-1	TRBV15	few	CATSRENTEAFF	TGTGCCACCAGCAGAGAGAACACTGAAGCTTTCTTT
.	TRBJ2-7	TRBV29-1	.	CSALGQIYEQYF	TGCAGCGCCCTTGGACAGATCTACGAGCAGTACTTC
.	TRBJ1-5	TRBV5-6	.	CASSLGRRAGRYSNQPQHF	TGTGCCAGCAGCTTGGGACGTAGGGCAGGCCGCTATAGCAATCAGCCCCAGCATTTT
TRBD2	TRBJ2-3	TRBV5-6	few	CASSLLGGGDTDTQYF	TGTGCCAGCAGCTTGTTGGGCGGGGGGGACACAGATACGCAGTATTTT
TRBD1	TRBJ1-1	TRBV29-1	few	CSVGNRGTEAFF	TGCAGCGTCGGAAACAGGGGGACTGAAGCTTTCTTT
.	TRBJ1-1	TRBV27	few	CASSLYGDVNTEAFF	TGTGCCAGCAGTTTATACGGGGATGTGAACACTGAAGCTTTCTTT
.	TRBJ2-1	TRBV7-9	.	CASSLAGGANEQFF	TGTGCCAGCAGCTTAGCGGGGGGAGCCAATGAGCAGTTCTTC
.	TRBJ1-1	TRBV29-1	.	CSARDARGAEAFF	TGCAGCGCTAGGGACGCTCGAGGGGCTGAAGCTTTCTTT
.	TRBJ2-1	TRBV20-1	few	CSAIDPPEQFF	TGCAGTGCTATAGACCCGCCTGAGCAGTTCTTC
.	TRBJ1-2	TRBV29-1	few	CSVVPGLRRDYGYTF	TGCAGCGTTGTCCCGGGACTCCGGCGGGACTATGGCTACACCTTC
TRBD2	TRBJ2-1	TRBV29-1	.	CSVGLAGGWVDNEQFF	TGCAGCGTTGGACTAGCGGGGGGTTGGGTCGACAATGAGCAGTTCTTC
.	TRBJ1-5	TRBV5-5	few	CASSFGDGLLPQHF	TGTGCCAGCAGCTTCGGGGACGGCCTCCTACCCCAGCATTTT
TRBD1	TRBJ1-2	TRBV6-5	few	CASSYRGQGAYGYTF	TGTGCCAGCAGTTACCGAGGACAGGGCGCCTATGGCTACACCTTC
.	TRBJ1-4	TRBV29-1	.	CSAQTGANEKLFF	TGCAGCGCCCAAACGGGTGCTAATGAAAAACTGTTTTTT
.	TRBJ1-2	TRBV6-5	.	CASSPRDYGYTF	TGTGCCAGCAGTCCCAGGGACTATGGCTACACCTTC
.	TRBJ1-3	TRBV30	few	CAWTAGTFSGNTIYF	TGTGCCTGGACTGCAGGAACCTTCTCTGGAAACACCATATATTTT
TRBD2	TRBJ2-3	TRBV5-1	.	CATSGGWGTDTQYF	TGCGCAACAAGCGGGGGATGGGGCACAGATACGCAGTATTTT
.	TRBJ1-1	TRBV29-1	.	CSVHRDTLNTEAFF	TGCAGCGTGCACCGGGACACCCTGAACACTGAAGCTTTCTTT
.	TRBJ1-3	TRBV29-1	.	CSVAVTGDTIYF	TGCAGCGTCGCGGTCACTGGGGACACCATATATTTT
.	TRBJ2-2	TRBV9	.	CASSVAIVGNTGELFF	TGTGCCAGCAGCGTAGCAATCGTCGGGAACACCGGGGAGCTGTTTTTT
TRBD1	TRBJ1-2	TRBV15	.	CATSRRQGGYGYTF	TGTGCCACCAGCAGAAGACAGGGGGGCTATGGCTACACCTTC
.	TRBJ1-6	TRBV30	.	CAWAKDWSPLHF	TGTGCCTGGGCCAAGGATTGGTCACCCCTCCACTTT
TRBD2	TRBJ2-5	TRBV9	few	CASSVEAGGVGQETQYF	TGTGCCAGCAGCGTAGAGGCGGGGGGCGTAGGCCAAGAGACCCAGTACTTC
TRBD1	TRBJ2-7	TRBV10-3	.	CAISGTGYEQYF	TGTGCCATCAGCGGGACAGGCTACGAGCAGTACTTC
.	TRBJ2-1	TRBV11-3	.	CASSFLVGDEQFF	TGTGCCAGCAGCTTCCTGGTAGGCGATGAGCAGTTCTTC
.	TRBJ2-6	TRBV2	.	CASSASSSGANVLTF	TGTGCCAGCAGTGCGAGTAGCTCTGGGGCCAACGTCCTGACTTTC
.	TRBJ1-2	TRBV6-1	.	CASRRDYGYTF	TGTGCCAGCAGGCGGGACTATGGCTACACCTTC
.	TRBJ2-2	TRBV6-1	.	CASSERDTGELFF	TGTGCCAGCAGTGAAAGGGACACCGGGGAGCTGTTTTTT